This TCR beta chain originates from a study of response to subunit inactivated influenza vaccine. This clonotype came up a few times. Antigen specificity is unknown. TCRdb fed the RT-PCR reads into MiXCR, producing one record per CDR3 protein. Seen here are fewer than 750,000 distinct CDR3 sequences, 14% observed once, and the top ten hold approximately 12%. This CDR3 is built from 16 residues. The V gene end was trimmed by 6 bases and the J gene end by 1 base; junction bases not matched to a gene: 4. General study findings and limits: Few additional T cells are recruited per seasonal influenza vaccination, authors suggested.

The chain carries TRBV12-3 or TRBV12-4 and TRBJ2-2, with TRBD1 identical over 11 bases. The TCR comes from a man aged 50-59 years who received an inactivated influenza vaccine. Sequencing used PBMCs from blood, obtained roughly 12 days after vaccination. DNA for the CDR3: TGTGCCAGCAGAAGGACAGGGGGCTTGAACACCGGGGAGCTGTTTTTT. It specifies CASRRTGGLNTGELFF.